One and the same sample provided the 30 T cell receptor beta chains below, sequenced in a study of CD8+ T cells in alopecia areata. After isolation, RNA underwent reverse transcription to generate cDNA as the sequencing template. Data came from immunoSEQ multiplex PCR; TCRdb stores just in-frame clones and leaves some out. The repertoire holds over 120,000 clones, with roughly 64% as singletons. Sample: CD4+ T cells sorted from blood, taken at week 0. The receptors originated from a human donor with alopecia areata.

DNA for the CDR3: TGCAGCGTTCGAAGGGGACACCGGGAGACCCAGTACTTC. Its protein product is CSVRRGHRETQYF. The V call is TRBV29-1, the J call TRBJ2-5, with D perhaps matching TRBD1 (6 bases). This CDR3 contains 13 residues. Trimming took off 5 bases at V and 5 bases at J, with 15 bases between the two ends. CDR1 and CDR2 (germline): SQVTM, ANQGSEA. The entire variable domain, with the rest obtained from reference TRBV29-1 and TRBJ2-5, is as follows: SAVISQKPSRDICQRGTSLTIQCQVDSQVTMMFWYRQQPGQSLTLIATANQGSEATYESGFVIDKFPISRPNLTFSTLTVSNMSPEDSSIYLCSVRRGHRETQYFGPGTRLLVL.

In DNA, the CDR3 is TGCAGCGTAGGACAGAACCAAGAGACCCAGTACTTC. Translating gives CSVGQNQETQYF. The V call is TRBV29-1, the J call TRBJ2-5, with TRBD1 as a possible D gene (6 bases). Germline V gene data show CDR1 as SQVTM and CDR2 as ANQGSEA. Trimming cost V 6 bases and J 0 bases, with 8 bases left between them. The CDR3 is made up of 12 amino acids.

Comment on this clone: The identical CDR3 is also encoded by other nucleotide sequences in the sample. This chain joins TRBV30 and TRBJ1-2; 9 nucleotides line up with TRBD1. V was pared by 2 bases and J by 6 bases, with 1 base of the junction left unmatched. CDR1 and CDR2 (germline): GTSNPN, SVGIG (reference sequence). CDR3 length: 12 residues. The CDR3 region has the DNA TGTGCCTGGAGTCGACAGGGGGATGGCTACACCTTC. Its protein product is CAWSRQGDGYTF.

The chain carries TRBV11-2 and TRBJ2-7, with 9 bases that match TRBD2. The CDR3 consists of 14 residues. The junction had 6 bases not matched to a gene; V was cut back by 5 bases and J by 4 bases. CDR1 SGHAT and CDR2 FQNNGV come from the germline V gene. In nucleotides, the CDR3 is TGTGCCAGCAGCCCCCGCGGGGGGGAATACGAGCAGTACTTC. Amino acids: CASSPRGGEYEQYF.

About this clone: The sample carries other DNA sequences with the same CDR3. The rearrangement joins TRBV2 to TRBJ2-5, with D maybe TRBD1 (6 bases). Between the trimmed V and J ends, which lost 8 bases and 0 bases, there was a span of 7 bases. The CDR3 covers 12 residues. Germline values: CDR1 SNHLY, CDR2 FYNNEI. CDR3 sequence: CASRDNQETQYF. CDR3 nucleotides: TGTGCCAGCCGGGACAACCAAGAGACCCAGTACTTC.

The gene calls are TRBV27 and TRBJ2-3; perhaps TRBD2 as D (6 bases). The CDR3 runs 14 residues. Germline values: CDR1 MNHEY, CDR2 SMNVEV (reference sequence). Deletions cut 3 bases from V and 1 base from J, with 8 bases between. CDR3 in amino acids: CASSLWGGTDTQYF. In nucleotides, the CDR3 is TGTGCCAGCAGTTTGTGGGGGGGCACAGATACGCAGTATTTT.

The chain has TRBV19 and TRBJ2-1, with no clear D. The V end lost 6 bases, the J end lost 4 bases, and 13 bases lay between the germline ends. This CDR3 is built from 14 residues. Germline V lookup: CDR1 LNHDA, CDR2 SQIVND (reference sequence). As DNA, the CDR3 is TGTGCCAGTAGCAGAGACGGACGTTACAATGAGCAGTTCTTC. Protein sequence: CASSRDGRYNEQFF.

CDR3: CASSVSGNYGYTF. The CDR3 nucleotides read TGTGCCAGCAGCGTAAGCGGAAACTATGGCTACACCTTC. J is TRBJ1-2 and V is TRBV9; the D is unclear. The CDR3 is 13 amino acids. The germline CDR1 and CDR2 sequences are SGDLS and YYNGEE. V shed 1 base and J shed 2 bases, with 6 bases lying between them.

This sequence joins TRBV9 and TRBJ1-6; 8 nucleotides agree with TRBD1. The J segment lost 7 bases and the V segment lost 5 bases, leaving 8 bases of the junction unmatched. The V gene's germline CDR1 is SGDLS and CDR2 YYNGEE. The CDR3 is 15 residues long. In nucleotides, the CDR3 is TGTGCCAGCAGTCCGGGACAGGTCTTCAATTCACCCCTCCACTTT. The encoded protein is CASSPGQVFNSPLHF.

The CDR3 coding sequence is TGCGCCAGCAGCCAAGGAATGGGGGGGAGGGACACTGAAGCTTTCTTT. Translated: CASSQGMGGRDTEAFF. This sequence joins TRBV4-1 and TRBJ1-1; the D gene is possibly TRBD1 (5 bases). Per germline, CDR1 MGHRA and CDR2 YSYEKL. The CDR3 has 16 amino acids. Trimming stripped 1 base from V and 3 bases from J, with 15 bases between.

This chain uses TRBV5-1 with TRBJ2-2; a weak D match, TRBD2 (6 bases). The germline V gene encodes CDR1 SGHRS and CDR2 YFSETQ. CDR3 length: 14 amino acids. With 6 bases removed from V and 1 base from J, the gap between germline ends came to 10 bases. The DNA of the CDR3 is TGCGCCAGCAAGGAGGGGAGGAACACCGGGGAGCTGTTTTTT. Its protein is CASKEGRNTGELFF.

This clone was detected a few times. This chain connects TRBV11-3 to TRBJ2-2; tentative D call: TRBD1 (6 bases). V shed 6 bases and J shed 3 bases, with 14 bases lying between them. From germline, CDR1 is SGHNT and CDR2 YENEEA. There are 15 residues in the CDR3. CDR3 nucleotide sequence: TGTGCCAGCAGGCCAGGACAGACCGACACCGGGGAGCTGTTTTTT. Protein sequence: CASRPGQTDTGELFF.

CDR3 in DNA: TGTGCCAGCAGTGAAGATTATAGTTCCTACGAGCAGTACTTC. It yields the protein CASSEDYSSYEQYF. The rearrangement uses TRBV2 and TRBJ2-7; D is unclear. This CDR3 spans 14 amino acids. V lost 1 base, J lost 1 base, and 8 bases lay in between. The germline CDR1 and CDR2 sequences are SNHLY and FYNNEI.

This rearrangement joins TRBV4-3 to TRBJ1-3; D is uncertain. Germline V gene sequence: CDR1 LGHNA, CDR2 YSLEER. Trimming removed 0 bases at V and 2 bases at J, with 14 bases between. CDR3 length: 17 amino acids. The CDR3 protein is CASSQDFARTAGNTIYF. The DNA for the CDR3 is TGCGCCAGCAGCCAAGATTTCGCCAGGACGGCTGGAAACACCATATATTTT.

This clone was seen a few times. A much larger clone lies one base from this, so it may be a read error. This sequence joins TRBV11-3 and TRBJ2-5; D is uncertain. The CDR3 has 11 residues. V was trimmed by 1 base and J by 4 bases, leaving 1 base between them. CDR1 and CDR2 (germline): SGHNT, YENEEA. The CDR3 region is CASSLVETQYF. DNA of the CDR3: TGTGCCAGCAGCTTAGTAGAGACCCAGTACTTC.

The chain joins TRBV10-3 to TRBJ2-5, with 9 bases matching TRBD1. Looked up from germline, CDR1 is ENHRY and CDR2 is SYGVKD. The CDR3 consists of 14 residues. After removal of 5 bases from V and 5 bases from J, the junction contained 6 bases not matched to a gene. This CDR3 is CAISSGQGRETQYF. CDR3 nucleotides: TGTGCCATCAGTTCTGGACAGGGGAGGGAGACCCAGTACTTC.

This chain uses TRBV4-1 with TRBJ2-2; D unresolved. The V and J ends lost 1 base and 4 bases respectively, with 7 bases between them. CDR1 is MGHRA and CDR2 is YSYEKL in the germline V gene. The length of the CDR3 is 14 residues. In DNA, the CDR3 is TGCGCCAGCAGCCAAGGACCAGTCACCGGGGAGCTGTTTTTT. It yields the protein CASSQGPVTGELFF.

The chain has TRBV5-4 and TRBJ2-1; D is undetermined. There are 14 residues in the CDR3. V lost 5 bases to trimming and J lost 5 bases, with 14 bases between them. Germline CDR1 is SGHNT and CDR2 is YYREEE (reference sequence). CDR3 sequence reads: CASSSWALDNEQFF. The DNA of the CDR3 is TGTGCCAGCAGTTCGTGGGCCCTAGACAATGAGCAGTTCTTC. Full variable domain (outside the CDR3, taken from reference TRBV5-4 and TRBJ2-1): ETGVTQSPTHLIKTRGQQVTLRCSSQSGHNTVSWYQQALGQGPQFIFQYYREEENGRGNFPPRFSGLQFPNYSSELNVNALELDDSALYLCASSSWALDNEQFFGPGTRLTVL.

The rearrangement links TRBV5-6 to TRBJ1-2; TRBD1 agrees at 8 bases. The V gene's germline CDR1 is SGHDT and CDR2 YYEEEE. V trimming: 10 bases; J trimming: 6 bases; junction bases outside the gene matches: 14. CDR3 length equals 14 residues. CDR3 residues: CARRWDGQGDGYTF. The CDR3 DNA reads as TGTGCCCGCCGGTGGGACGGACAGGGCGATGGCTACACCTTC.

The V call is TRBV29-1, the J call TRBJ1-2; 10 nucleotides agree with TRBD1. Germline V gene lookup returns CDR1 SQVTM and CDR2 ANQGSEA. This CDR3 has 12 amino acids. The V segment lost 7 bases and the J segment 7 bases; nucleotides outside the gene matches: 6. CDR3 sequence reads: CSALGQGRGYTF. The CDR3 bases are TGCAGCGCCTTGGGACAGGGGCGTGGCTACACCTTC.

This clone was seen only a few times. The CDR3 DNA reads TGCAGCGTCGCGGGACAGCAAGAGACCCAGTACTTC. It encodes CSVAGQQETQYF. The chain has TRBV29-1 and TRBJ2-5, with D possibly TRBD1 on 7 matching bases. Germline V gene lookup returns CDR1 SQVTM and CDR2 ANQGSEA. Trimming shortened V by 6 bases and J by 2 bases, and 10 bases separated the two germline ends. The CDR3 runs 12 residues.

The genes are TRBV30 and TRBJ1-5; tentative D call: TRBD1 (6 bases). This CDR3 contains 14 residues. Germline CDR1 GTSNPN, CDR2 SVGIG (reference sequence). V was clipped by 0 bases and J by 4 bases, with 10 bases between them. The CDR3 bases are TGTGCCTGGAGTGTAAGCCAGGGGAATCAGCCCCAGCATTTT. It yields the protein CAWSVSQGNQPQHF.

The chain recombines TRBV6-5 with TRBJ2-5; TRBD1 matches 7 bases. The CDR3 sequence is 15 residues long. The germline V gene encodes CDR1 MNHEY and CDR2 SVGAGI. J lost 2 bases, V lost 5 bases, and 8 bases had no gene match. The CDR3 DNA follows: TGTGCCAGCAGTCCCTCCGGGACAGTACAAGAGACCCAGTACTTC. Translation gives CASSPSGTVQETQYF.

This clone has just a few counts. The CDR3, as DNA: TGTGCCATCAGTATGGACAGGGCGGATCAGCCCCAGCATTTT. Protein sequence: CAISMDRADQPQHF. V is TRBV10-3 and J is TRBJ1-5; 8 nucleotides agree with TRBD1. CDR1 and CDR2 (germline): ENHRY, SYGVKD. The CDR3 has 14 amino acids. V shed 5 bases, J shed 5 bases, and the junction held 5 bases outside the gene matches.

The chain joins TRBV7-2 to TRBJ2-1, with 10 bases aligning to TRBD2. V gave up 1 base and J gave up 11 bases; unmatched junction bases: 14. The CDR3 totals 17 residues. Per the germline V gene, CDR1 is SGHTA and CDR2 is FQGNSA. Written as DNA, the CDR3 is TGTGCCAGCAGCTTAGTTACTGGGGTGAGCGGGGGGGCCCAGCAGTTCTTC. This gives the protein CASSLVTGVSGGAQQFF.

The J gene is TRBJ2-5, the V gene TRBV9; 11 bases fit TRBD2. CDR1 and CDR2 from the germline V gene are SGDLS and YYNGEE. The CDR3 extends over 15 amino acids. Trimming took 4 bases from V and 1 from J; bases not matched to a gene: 3. CDR3 in DNA: TGTGCCAGCAGCACCGGACTAGCGGGCCAAGAGACCCAGTACTTC. Protein product: CASSTGLAGQETQYF.

The rearrangement joins TRBV7-2 to TRBJ2-7; possibly TRBD1 for D (5 bases). The length of the CDR3 is 14 residues. The germline V and J ends were trimmed by 1 base and 2 bases, with 9 bases remaining between them. Germline V gene sequence: CDR1 SGHTA, CDR2 FQGNSA. The CDR3 is CASSLDLGAYEQYF. The CDR3, as DNA: TGTGCCAGCAGCTTAGATCTAGGGGCCTACGAGCAGTACTTC. The entire variable domain, with the rest obtained from reference TRBV7-2 and TRBJ2-7, is as follows: GAGVSQSPSNKVTEKGKDVELRCDPISGHTALYWYRQSLGQGLEFLIYFQGNSAPDKSGLPSDRFSAERTGGSVSTLTIQRTQQEDSAVYLCASSLDLGAYEQYFGPGTRLTVT.

This clone has more than one count but fewer than ten. The chain combines TRBV7-9 with TRBJ1-4; D is uncertain. CDR1 and CDR2 (germline): SEHNR, FQNEAQ (reference sequence). Trimming left V 1 base short and J 12 bases short, with 15 bases between. CDR3 size: 14 residues. CDR3 sequence (DNA): TGTGCCAGCAGCTTAGAGTACACCGAAGGTGAACTGTTTTTT. Protein: CASSLEYTEGELFF.

The chain joins TRBV4-3 to TRBJ1-2, with unresolved D. The CDR3 contains 15 residues. Per the germline V gene, CDR1 is LGHNA and CDR2 is YSLEER. Trimming stripped 1 base from V and 3 bases from J, with 12 bases between. In DNA form, the CDR3 reads TGCGCCAGCAGCCAAGGGGAGGGTCTGGACTATGGCTACACCTTC. This codes for CASSQGEGLDYGYTF.

This clone was counted only a few times. CDR3 residues: CAISAGERSQPQHF. Here the CDR3 DNA reads TGTGCCATCAGTGCCGGGGAAAGGAGTCAGCCCCAGCATTTT. The V and J genes are TRBV10-3 and TRBJ1-5; unclear D gene. This CDR3 spans 14 amino acids. Looked up from germline, CDR1 is ENHRY and CDR2 is SYGVKD. The ends were cut back, 4 bases at V and 6 bases at J, with 13 bases in the middle.